Following are 25 T cell receptor beta chains from one sample sequenced in a study of T cell repertoires in cytomegalovirus infection. MiXCR, applied by TCRdb to the reads, yields one record per CDR3 protein. The data hold 200,000 to 250,000 distinct CDR3 sequences, with 30% to 45% observed a single time. These receptors are not linked to any known antigen. The source material was CD8+ T cells from cultured PBMCs, sampled from culture after CMV antigen stimulation. The receptors come from a human donor in good health (CMV status not recorded). Some clones in this sample may be carry-over from other donors' samples.

This clonotype was counted at least ten times. V gene TRBV7-8 combines with J gene TRBJ2-3; 7 nucleotides agree with TRBD2. In germline, CDR1 is SGHVS, CDR2 FQNEAQ. The V and J ends lost 5 bases and 6 bases, in that order; junction bases with no gene match: 14. The CDR3 is 16 amino acids. The CDR3 coding sequence is TGTGCCAGCAGCCCGACCATAGCGGAGGGAGGGGATACGCAGTATTTT. It encodes CASSPTIAEGGDTQYF.

Details on this clonotype: Sequence at one end of the junction differs from germline and may be a read error. The chain employs TRBV7-6 and TRBJ1-6, with 8 bases identical to TRBD1. CDR3 length equals 12 residues. CDR1 and CDR2 (germline): SGHVS, FNYEAQ. CDR3 in DNA: TGTGCTAGCAGGGGGCAGAATTCACCCCTCCACTTT. Its protein is CASRGQNSPLHF.

This rearrangement joins TRBV12-3 or TRBV12-4 to TRBJ2-5; TRBD2 aligns across 10 bases. The CDR3 loop spans 17 amino acids. V trimming: 4 bases; J trimming: 3 bases; junction bases outside the gene matches: 11. CDR3: CASSSQREGLGKETQYF. Written as DNA, the CDR3 is TGTGCCAGCAGTTCCCAGCGGGAGGGCCTGGGGAAAGAGACCCAGTACTTC.

The chain employs TRBV7-9 and TRBJ1-1; D remains unclear. Germline loops: CDR1 SEHNR, CDR2 FQNEAQ (reference sequence). The CDR3 sequence is 14 residues long. The V end lost 5 bases, the J end lost 0 bases, and 10 bases lay between the germline ends. The CDR3 spells CASSPWTVNTEAFF. The CDR3 coding sequence is TGTGCCAGCAGCCCCTGGACGGTGAACACTGAAGCTTTCTTT.

The chain links TRBV27 to TRBJ2-5, with a weak D call TRBD2 (5 bases). V gave up 5 bases and J gave up 7 bases, with 11 bases separating them. CDR3 length: 12 amino acids. Germline V gene lookup returns CDR1 MNHEY and CDR2 SMNVEV (reference sequence). CDR3 DNA: TGTGCCAGCAGTCCTCCGGCGGGGACCCAGTACTTC. Protein product: CASSPPAGTQYF.

J is TRBJ2-1 and V is TRBV19; 7 bases fit TRBD1. The CDR3 consists of 15 residues. V gave up 4 bases and J gave up 4 bases; unmatched junction bases: 7. Germline V lookup: CDR1 LNHDA, CDR2 SQIVND (reference sequence). CDR3 sequence: CASSTDREGYNEQFF. Written as DNA, the CDR3 is TGTGCCAGTAGTACCGACAGGGAAGGTTACAATGAGCAGTTCTTC.

The V and J genes are TRBV27 and TRBJ2-1, with 10 positions matching TRBD2. Germline CDR1 is MNHEY and CDR2 is SMNVEV (reference sequence). The CDR3 runs to 16 residues. Losses at the gene ends were 0 bases for V and 4 bases for J; bases not matched to a gene: 3. The CDR3 bases are TGTGCCAGCAGTTTATCCGGGACTAGCGAATACAATGAGCAGTTCTTC. The encoded protein is CASSLSGTSEYNEQFF.

This clonotype was picked up a small number of times. This chain links TRBV5-3 with TRBJ2-5; a possible D gene is TRBD2 (5 bases). TRBV5-3 is given ORF status, its function remaining uncertain. Trimming took 8 bases from V and 5 from J, leaving 25 bases between them. The CDR3 has 16 amino acids. CDR3 DNA sequence: TGTGCCAGCAGCCGGAGACGGGAAAAGGGCGGGGAGACCCAGTACTTC. Protein sequence: CASSRRREKGGETQYF.

V gene TRBV15 combines with J gene TRBJ2-1, with a weak D call TRBD1 (5 bases). The CDR3 is 13 amino acids. Germline assignment: CDR1 LNHNV and CDR2 YYDKDF (reference sequence). The CDR3 DNA reads as TGTGCTTCAGGGATCCAAATCTACAATGAGCAGTTCTTC. Translating it yields CASGIQIYNEQFF.

The chain joins TRBV11-2 to TRBJ2-1; a weak D match, TRBD1 (6 bases). CDR3 length equals 16 residues. Germline V gene data show CDR1 as SGHAT and CDR2 as FQNNGV. V was pared by 0 bases and J by 3 bases, with 12 bases between. The CDR3 DNA follows: TGTGCCAGCAGCTTAGAAGGCAGGGGTATCTACAATGAGCAGTTCTTC. Translation gives CASSLEGRGIYNEQFF.

The table lists this clonotype with a few counts. V and J are TRBV10-3 and TRBJ2-1; 7 bases line up with TRBD1. This CDR3 spans 21 amino acids. Germline-derived CDR1 and CDR2 are ENHRY and SYGVKD. The junction had 24 bases not matched to a gene; V was cut back by 3 bases and J by 4 bases. The CDR3 loop reads CAISDPKIAEQGLPGYNEQFF. CDR3 DNA sequence: TGTGCCATCAGTGACCCGAAAATTGCGGAACAGGGGCTACCTGGGTACAATGAGCAGTTCTTC.

This chain joins TRBV29-1 and TRBJ2-1; 8 bases line up with TRBD2. The CDR3 length is 13 residues. Germline loops: CDR1 SQVTM, CDR2 ANQGSEA. Trimming took 7 bases from V and 0 from J; bases not matched to a gene: 2. The CDR3 nucleotides are TGCAGCGCCAGCGGGGGCTCCTACAATGAGCAGTTCTTC. The encoded protein is CSASGGSYNEQFF.

The chain links TRBV7-6 to TRBJ2-3; 7 nucleotides agree with TRBD2. V dropped 3 bases and J dropped 1; count of bases not matched to a gene: 4. Germline assignment: CDR1 SGHVS and CDR2 FNYEAQ. This CDR3 comprises 15 residues. CDR3 residues: CASSLPLAGTDTQYF. Written as DNA, the CDR3 is TGTGCCAGCAGCTTGCCGCTAGCGGGCACAGATACGCAGTATTTT.

In its sample, this clonotype was seen a few times. This chain links TRBV20-1 with TRBJ2-3; TRBD2 agrees at 8 bases. The J segment lost 2 bases and the V segment lost 0 bases, leaving 16 bases of the junction unmatched. The CDR3 consists of 19 residues. Germline V lookup: CDR1 DFQATT, CDR2 SNEGSKA (reference sequence). For the CDR3, the DNA is TGCAGTGCTAGAGATCTCATACTAGCGGAACGCCTAGACACAGATACGCAGTATTTT. Its translation is CSARDLILAERLDTDTQYF.

This chain uses TRBV7-9 with TRBJ2-5, with 10 positions matching TRBD1. The CDR3 length is 14 residues. Trimming took 7 bases from V and 5 from J; bases not matched to a gene: 7. Per germline, CDR1 SEHNR and CDR2 FQNEAQ (reference sequence). DNA for the CDR3: TGTGCCAGCACCCTCCGGGACAGGGGTGAGACCCAGTACTTC. Its protein product is CASTLRDRGETQYF.

The chain couples TRBV28 to TRBJ2-7; 9 bases fit TRBD2. The V and J ends lost 8 bases and 1 base, in that order; junction bases with no gene match: 12. The germline CDR1 and CDR2 sequences are MDHEN and SYDVKM. There are 16 residues in the CDR3. CDR3 DNA: TGTGCCAGCGGGACCAGTAGCGGGAGAGAATCCTACGAGCAGTACTTC. Its protein product is CASGTSSGRESYEQYF.

CDR3 nucleotide sequence: TGCAGCGTTGAAGGCAGGGGGAGAAGGAACACTGAAGCTTTCTTT. This codes for CSVEGRGRRNTEAFF. V usage is TRBV29-1 and J usage is TRBJ1-1, with 7 bases matching TRBD1. V shed 1 base, J shed 1 base, and the junction held 6 bases outside the gene matches. The length of the CDR3 is 15 residues. Germline lookup yields CDR1 SQVTM and CDR2 ANQGSEA.

As concerns this clonotype: Germline and junction disagree at one end, which may indicate a read error. The chain has TRBV7-8 and TRBJ2-1; 10 bases map to TRBD2. CDR1 and CDR2 (germline): SGHVS, FQNEAQ. CDR3 size: 14 residues. As DNA, the CDR3 is TGTGCCAGCAGGTTAGCGGGAGGTGGGAATGAGCAGTTCTTC. This gives the protein CASRLAGGGNEQFF. Based on the CDR3 plus reference TRBV7-8 and TRBJ2-1, the full variable domain is GAGVSQSPRYKVAKRGQDVALRCDPISGHVSLFWYQQALGQGPEFLTYFQNEAQLDKSGLPSDRFFAERPEGSVSTLKIQRTQQEDSAVYLCASRLAGGGNEQFFGPGTRLTVL.

The chain combines TRBV19 with TRBJ1-5; 8 bases agree with TRBD1. The ends lost 5 bases at V and 2 bases at J; junction bases unmatched: 5. This CDR3 spans 15 amino acids. Germline values: CDR1 LNHDA, CDR2 SQIVND (reference sequence). The CDR3 DNA is TGTGCCAGTAGTCCAGAGGGACAGGGCAATCAGCCCCAGCATTTT. Residues: CASSPEGQGNQPQHF.

This clonotype has just a few counts. DNA for the CDR3: TGCGCCAGCAGCCAACGTACAGGGGGCACCGGGGAGCTGTTTTTT. Encoded protein: CASSQRTGGTGELFF. The chain joins TRBV4-1 to TRBJ2-2, with 8 bases identical to TRBD1. The CDR3 covers 15 residues. V lost 2 bases and J lost 4; bases outside the gene matches: 3. The germline CDR1 and CDR2 sequences are MGHRA and YSYEKL.

This chain joins TRBV29-1 and TRBJ1-1, with D possibly TRBD1 on 6 matching bases. V was clipped by 6 bases and J by 6 bases, with 20 bases between them. The CDR3 length is 14 residues. Germline CDR1 SQVTM, CDR2 ANQGSEA. The CDR3: CSVTTTGAKAEAFF. In DNA, the CDR3 is TGCAGCGTGACGACGACGGGGGCTAAGGCTGAAGCTTTCTTT.

This clonotype was recorded a few times. The chain is built from TRBV29-1 and TRBJ2-7; 7 bases are a match to TRBD1. CDR1 is SQVTM and CDR2 is ANQGSEA in the germline V gene. The CDR3 is 14 residues long. Unmatched junction bases numbered 9, after V lost 4 bases and J lost 3 bases. The CDR3 here is CSVVVDRPYYEQYF. Written as DNA, the CDR3 is TGCAGCGTTGTGGTGGACAGGCCTTACTACGAGCAGTACTTC.

The rearrangement links TRBV6-8 to TRBJ1-1; 7 bases match TRBD1. The ends lost 2 bases at V and 5 bases at J; junction bases unmatched: 14. The CDR3 has 17 amino acids. The germline V gene has CDR1 MNHGY and CDR2 SAAAGT. CDR3 nucleotide sequence: TGTGCCAGCAGTTACCCGAGTGAAGGGGGCGCGGATACTGAAGCTTTCTTT. Translated, it gives CASSYPSEGGADTEAFF.

The CDR3 coding sequence is TGTGCCAACCATTTGGGCACTGATTCTTTCTTT. It codes for CANHLGTDSFF. The J gene is TRBJ1-1, the V gene TRBV6-4; D uncertain. The CDR3 runs 11 residues. Trimming took 10 bases from V and 12 from J, leaving 18 bases between them. Germline CDR1 is MRHNA and CDR2 is SNTAGT.

V and J are TRBV4-2 and TRBJ1-1, with D possibly matching TRBD1 (5 bases). The V gene's germline CDR1 is LGHNA and CDR2 YNFKEQ. Trimming left V 1 base short and J 0 bases short, with 15 bases between. CDR3 size: 17 residues. The CDR3 nucleotides are TGTGCCAGCAGCCAAGGGAGCGGGGGAGCTATGAACACTGAAGCTTTCTTT. Protein sequence: CASSQGSGGAMNTEAFF.